One and the same sample provided the 32 T cell receptor beta chains below, sequenced in a study of molecular identifiers for immune sequencing clone quantification. TCRdb redid the calling of the PCR reads with MiXCR, one entry per CDR3 protein. The repertoire consists of 50,000 to 70,000 distinct CDR3 sequences, with about a fifth occurring once and the leading ten covering around 1.5%. The sequencing input was naive CD8+ T cells from blood, with Jurkat cell RNA spiked in. Subset meaning: FACS-sorted CD8+CD4-CCR7+CD45RA+ naive T cells. Source of these receptors: a human donor in good health. Some libraries in this study had Jurkat cell RNA spiked in.

This clonotype was found many times. The rearrangement uses TRBV7-8 and TRBJ2-3; 9 nucleotides agree with TRBD2. With 1 base clipped from V and 2 bases from J, the junction kept 10 bases outside the gene matches. From germline, CDR1 is SGHVS and CDR2 FQNEAQ. The CDR3 contains 18 residues. CDR3 sequence (DNA): TGTGCCAGCAGCTTAGTTCATGGACTAGCGTCGATCACAGATACGCAGTATTTT. Its protein product is CASSLVHGLASITDTQYF.

This chain connects TRBV27 to TRBJ2-7; 8 bases agree with TRBD1. This CDR3 is built from 15 residues. Germline trimming cut 0 bases from V and 5 bases from J; bases unmatched to any gene: 6. Germline V gene lookup returns CDR1 MNHEY and CDR2 SMNVEV (reference sequence). Written as DNA, the CDR3 is TGTGCCAGCAGTTTATCAGCAGGGGGCCTCCACGAGCAGTACTTC. Translating it yields CASSLSAGGLHEQYF.

This clonotype was recorded many times. J is TRBJ2-7 and V is TRBV6-2 or TRBV6-3; D gene ambiguous. This CDR3 is built from 12 residues. The germline CDR1 and CDR2 sequences are MNHEY and SVGEGT. Between the trimmed V and J ends, which lost 2 bases and 5 bases, there was a span of 7 bases. The CDR3 sequence is CASSYGLHEQYF. The DNA of the CDR3 is TGTGCCAGCAGTTACGGTCTTCACGAGCAGTACTTC.

Ten or more counts support this clonotype. The chain employs TRBV7-9 and TRBJ1-4, with no clear D. Looked up from germline, CDR1 is SEHNR and CDR2 is FQNEAQ (reference sequence). The CDR3 runs 16 residues. V was pared by 2 bases and J by 7 bases, with 17 bases between. The CDR3 here is CASSLSGPPDTEKLFF. As DNA, the CDR3 is TGTGCCAGCAGCTTATCGGGCCCTCCGGATACTGAAAAACTGTTTTTT.

There are a few counts of this clonotype. The germline gene is not matched at one end of the junction; a read error may be the cause. This chain links TRBV27 with TRBJ2-7; 8 bases are a match to TRBD1. CDR1 MNHEY and CDR2 SMNVEV come from the germline V gene (reference sequence). CDR3 size: 16 residues. The CDR3 nucleotides are TGTGCCAGCAGCCATTTAGGGGGGCAGGGGGCCTACGAGCAGTGCTTC. Amino acid sequence: CASSHLGGQGAYEQCF.

This clonotype was seen at least ten times. The V and J genes are TRBV4-1 and TRBJ2-7, with D unclear. The germline V gene encodes CDR1 MGHRA and CDR2 YSYEKL. This CDR3 is built from 10 residues. Trimming took 6 bases from V and 3 from J, leaving 3 bases between them. The CDR3 sequence: CASSHYEQYF. CDR3 nucleotides: TGCGCCAGCAGTCACTACGAGCAGTACTTC.

As for this clonotype: This could be a read error, since a much larger clone is one nucleotide away. J is TRBJ2-2 and V is TRBV15; maybe TRBD1 (5 bases). The CDR3 is 14 residues long. Germline V gives CDR1 LNHNV, CDR2 YYDKDF (reference sequence). V was cut by 6 bases and J by 4 bases, with 12 bases left in between. The CDR3 spells CATSKSGATGELFF. CDR3 sequence (DNA): TGTGCCACCAGTAAGAGTGGGGCCACCGGGGAGCTGTTTTTT.

In its sample, this clonotype was seen many times. V is TRBV27 and J is TRBJ2-7; 8 nucleotides align to TRBD1. V was clipped by 5 bases and J by 3 bases; unmatched bases: 3. Germline assignment: CDR1 MNHEY and CDR2 SMNVEV (reference sequence). The CDR3 loop spans 13 amino acids. The CDR3 loop reads CASSLTGGYEQYF. Written as DNA, the CDR3 is TGTGCCAGCAGTCTAACAGGGGGCTACGAGCAGTACTTC.

This clonotype was seen ten or more times. V is TRBV19 and J is TRBJ2-2; D is uncertain. This CDR3 region has 16 residues. Germline V gene data show CDR1 as LNHDA and CDR2 as SQIVND (reference sequence). The V end lost 6 bases, the J end lost 0 bases, and 14 bases lay between the germline ends. CDR3 in amino acids: CASSRSAFANTGELFF. CDR3 DNA sequence: TGTGCCAGTAGCAGGTCAGCGTTCGCGAACACCGGGGAGCTGTTTTTT.

Turning to this clonotype: A read error is possible here, since a much larger clone lies one base away. The V gene is TRBV3-1, the J gene TRBJ1-4; D unclear. The germline CDR1 and CDR2 sequences are LGHDT and YNNKEL (reference sequence). This CDR3 has 16 amino acids. This CDR3 is CASSQVMEVANEKLLF. CDR3 coding DNA: TGTGCCAGCAGCCAAGTCATGGAGGTGGCTAATGAAAAACTGCTTTTT. The full variable domain, rest sourced from reference TRBV3-1 and TRBJ1-4, is DTAVSQTPKYLVTQMGNDKSIKCEQNLGHDTMYWYKQDSKKFLKIMFSYNNKELIINETVPNRFSPKSPDKAHLNLHINSLELGDSAVYFCASSQVMEVANEKLLFGSGTQLSVL.

This clonotype was seen repeatedly, ten times or more. The gene calls are TRBV21-1 and TRBJ2-1; TRBD1 is the table's D call and was not checked against the DNA. TRBV21-1 is deemed a pseudogene. The CDR3 extends over 17 amino acids. CDR3 amino acids: CASSKPPTGGAYNEQFF. CDR3 nucleotides: TGTGCCAGCAGCAAACCCCCCACAGGGGGCGCCTACAATGAGCAGTTCTTC.

This clonotype has only a few counts. A much larger clone lies one base from this, so it may be a read error. This chain's CDR3 is CSARTRMGYEQYF. In nucleotides, the CDR3 is TGCAGTGCAAGGACTAGAATGGGCTACGAGCAGTACTTC. The J gene is TRBJ2-7, the V gene TRBV20-1; 7 positions match TRBD2. The CDR3 totals 13 residues. The trim removed 6 bases at V and 3 bases at J, leaving 8 bases unmatched. Germline lookup yields CDR1 DFQATT and CDR2 SNEGSKA (reference sequence).

This clonotype was seen at least ten times. The genes are TRBV6-5 and TRBJ1-2; D gene unclear. The V gene lost 2 bases and the J gene lost 4 bases, with 8 bases spanning the gap. There are 13 residues in the CDR3. The germline CDR1 and CDR2 sequences are MNHEY and SVGAGI. CDR3 residues: CASSYTETYGYTF. Here the CDR3 DNA reads TGTGCCAGCAGTTACACCGAAACCTATGGCTACACCTTC.

This clonotype was seen many times. The rearrangement uses TRBV19 and TRBJ1-1; TRBD1 might be the D (5 bases). Trimming cost V 6 bases and J 1 base, with 12 bases left between them. The germline gives CDR1 LNHDA, CDR2 SQIVND (reference sequence). The CDR3 extends over 14 amino acids. CDR3 in amino acids: CASSQTETNTEAFF. The DNA for the CDR3 is TGTGCCAGTAGCCAGACAGAAACGAACACTGAAGCTTTCTTT.

This clonotype came up a few times. Given a much more abundant clone one base away, this may be a read error. This chain connects TRBV6-2 or TRBV6-3 to TRBJ2-1, with D possibly called TRBD1 or TRBD2 (5 bases each). CDR3 length equals 14 residues. Germline loops: CDR1 MNHEY, CDR2 SVGEGT. This CDR3 reads CAGSYGTPVHEQFF. As DNA, the CDR3 is TGTGCCGGCAGTTACGGGACCCCGGTCCATGAGCAGTTCTTC.

The table lists this clonotype with many counts. This chain connects TRBV14 to TRBJ1-4; 8 nucleotides agree with TRBD1. Germline lookup yields CDR1 SGHDN and CDR2 FVKESK. The V segment lost 2 bases and the J segment 7 bases; nucleotides outside the gene matches: 6. The CDR3 spans 15 residues. CDR3 nucleotide sequence: TGTGCCAGCAGCCAATCCAGGGGGCGCGGTGAAAAACTGTTTTTT. The encoded protein is CASSQSRGRGEKLFF.

As to this clonotype: This may come from a read error, since a much larger clone is one base off. V gene TRBV12-3 or TRBV12-4 combines with J gene TRBJ2-3; 9 bases map to TRBD2. This CDR3 spans 15 amino acids. Trimming removed 4 bases from V and 2 bases from J; junction bases left unmatched: 4. CDR3 coding DNA: TGTGCCAGCAGTTCCCTAGCGGGACTCACAGATACGCAGTATTTT. Translating gives CASSSLAGLTDTQYF.

The count of this clonotype is one. A read error may be the cause here, since a much bigger clone is one base away. Given the absence of the conserved phenylalanine or tryptophan at the CDR3 end, a read error is likely. This sequence joins TRBV7-9 and TRBJ1-3; the D gene is possibly TRBD1 (5 bases). This CDR3 contains 14 residues. The ends were cut back, 4 bases at V and 0 bases at J, with 7 bases in the middle. Germline V gene lookup returns CDR1 SEHNR and CDR2 FQNEAQ (reference sequence). DNA for the CDR3: TGTGCCAGCAGCTCGACAGACTCTGGAAACACCATATATTTG. It specifies CASSSTDSGNTIYL.

This rearrangement joins TRBV19 to TRBJ2-7; 8 bases are shared with TRBD1. Germline values: CDR1 LNHDA, CDR2 SQIVND (reference sequence). The V segment lost 5 bases and the J segment 4 bases; nucleotides outside the gene matches: 10. The CDR3 sequence is 15 residues long. CDR3 residues: CASSPGTGTRYEQYF. The CDR3 region has the DNA TGTGCCAGTAGTCCGGGGACAGGTACTAGGTACGAGCAGTACTTC.

This clonotype was observed at least ten times. This chain joins TRBV20-1 and TRBJ1-2, with 9 positions matching TRBD1. Germline V gene data show CDR1 as DFQATT and CDR2 as SNEGSKA (reference sequence). V shed 1 base, J shed 1 base, and the junction held 16 bases outside the gene matches. The CDR3 contains 19 residues. The DNA of the CDR3 is TGCAGTGCTAGAGTCCCCCTCCGGGACAGGGAAAACCTTAACTATGGCTACACCTTC. Its protein product is CSARVPLRDRENLNYGYTF.

The chain links TRBV28 to TRBJ2-1; the D is unclear. The germline gives CDR1 MDHEN, CDR2 SYDVKM. V was cut by 4 bases and J by 0 bases, with 16 bases left in between. CDR3 size: 17 residues. CDR3 DNA: TGTGCCAGCAGTTCCCTACCTCACGTGAGCTCCTACAATGAGCAGTTCTTC. Its protein is CASSSLPHVSSYNEQFF.

About this clonotype: A much larger clone sits a single nucleotide away, making a read error possible. The CDR3 DNA follows: TGCAGTGCTAGAGGATTGGCGGGCCCCCCCTCGAGGGAGCAGTACTTC. This gives the protein CSARGLAGPPSREQYF. The chain employs TRBV20-1 and TRBJ2-7, with a weak D call TRBD2 (5 bases). The CDR3 runs to 16 residues. V was pared by 1 base and J by 7 bases, with 23 bases between. CDR1 is DFQATT and CDR2 is SNEGSKA in the germline V gene (reference sequence).

The table lists this clonotype with many counts. The V call is TRBV7-9, the J call TRBJ1-5; no reliable D call. V lost 5 bases and J 4 bases, leaving 6 bases between the germline ends. The CDR3 length is 12 residues. Germline CDR1 and CDR2: SEHNR and FQNEAQ (reference sequence). The CDR3 bases are TGTGCCAGCAGCCACCAGAATCAGCCCCAGCATTTT. As protein: CASSHQNQPQHF.

This clonotype was picked up many times. The genes are TRBV20-1 and TRBJ2-1; 7 bases fit TRBD2. CDR1 and CDR2 (germline): DFQATT, SNEGSKA (reference sequence). The CDR3 contains 15 residues. V was pared by 0 bases and J by 7 bases, with 9 bases of the junction left unmatched. CDR3 nucleotides: TGCAGTGCTAGAGAATTCGTGGGAGCGGGGAATGAGCAGTTCTTC. It encodes CSAREFVGAGNEQFF.

Points on this clonotype: With a much larger clone just one base away, this may be a read error. The rearrangement joins TRBV28 to TRBJ2-7; D gene unclear. The CDR3 is 12 amino acids. Per the germline V gene, CDR1 is MDHEN and CDR2 is SYDVKM. Written as DNA, the CDR3 is TGTGCCAGCAGTTTCCGGACCTACGAGCAGTGCTTC. It specifies CASSFRTYEQCF. The full variable domain, rest sourced from reference TRBV28 and TRBJ2-7, is DVKVTQSSRYLVKRTGEKVFLECVQDMDHENMFWYRQDPGLGLRLIYFSYDVKMKEKGDIPEGYSVSREKKERFSLILESASTNQTSMYLCASSFRTYEQCFGPGTRLTVT.

The J gene is TRBJ2-1, the V gene TRBV7-8; D remains unclear. CDR1 SGHVS and CDR2 FQNEAQ come from the germline V gene. CDR3 size: 14 residues. Trimming left V 1 base short and J 2 bases short, with 6 bases between. The CDR3, as DNA: TGTGCCAGCAGCTTAGTGATCGCCTACAATGAGCAGTTCTTC. Translation: CASSLVIAYNEQFF.

This clonotype occurred many times. The chain has TRBV29-1 and TRBJ2-7, with TRBD1 identical over 8 bases. The CDR3 runs to 14 residues. The V segment lost 3 bases and the J segment 4 bases; nucleotides outside the gene matches: 8. The germline CDR1 and CDR2 sequences are SQVTM and ANQGSEA. CDR3 nucleotides: TGCAGCGTTGAGACTAGGACAGGGACATACGAGCAGTACTTC. Its translation is CSVETRTGTYEQYF.

This clonotype was counted at least ten times. The chain employs TRBV20-1 and TRBJ2-5; TRBD1 aligns across 11 bases. CDR1 and CDR2 from the germline V gene are DFQATT and SNEGSKA (reference sequence). CDR3 length: 17 residues. J gave up 1 base and V 1 base, and 8 bases lay outside the gene matches. The CDR3 loop reads CSARAYSGTGGQETQYF. CDR3 in DNA: TGCAGTGCTAGAGCTTATTCCGGGACAGGGGGCCAAGAGACCCAGTACTTC.

This clonotype was picked up many times. This chain uses TRBV24-1 with TRBJ1-1, with D possibly matching TRBD1 (5 bases). Germline-derived CDR1 and CDR2 are KGHDR and SFDVKD. The CDR3 is 12 amino acids. Trimming cost V 7 bases and J 11 bases, with 16 bases left between them. The CDR3 protein is CATRTLEGRAFF. In DNA form, the CDR3 reads TGTGCCACCAGGACTCTCGAGGGGAGGGCTTTCTTT.

This clonotype came up many times. The chain carries TRBV29-1 and TRBJ1-1; no clear D gene. The germline gives CDR1 SQVTM, CDR2 ANQGSEA. This CDR3 region has 11 residues. With 8 bases removed from V and 2 bases from J, the gap between germline ends came to 9 bases. CDR3 loop: CSSPGNTEAFF. CDR3 nucleotide sequence: TGCAGCTCCCCAGGAAACACTGAAGCTTTCTTT.

The sample holds many counts of this clonotype. The chain joins TRBV20-1 to TRBJ1-4; TRBD1 might be the D (6 bases). Trimming shortened V by 7 bases and J by 8 bases, and 14 bases separated the two germline ends. CDR3 length equals 12 residues. CDR1 is DFQATT and CDR2 is SNEGSKA in the germline V gene (reference sequence). The CDR3 protein is CSVGDKTEKLFF. The CDR3 nucleotides are TGCAGTGTGGGGGACAAAACCGAAAAACTGTTTTTT.

This clonotype has ten or more counts. V and J are TRBV28 and TRBJ2-7; TRBD2 aligns across 7 bases. Germline V CDR1 and CDR2: MDHEN, SYDVKM. This CDR3 has 14 residues. Trimming took 10 bases from V and 0 from J; bases not matched to a gene: 9. CDR3 sequence: CAIPGTKNSYEQYF. CDR3 sequence (DNA): TGTGCCATCCCGGGGACTAAAAACTCCTACGAGCAGTACTTC.